The TCR beta chain under discussion was sequenced for a study of blood T cell repertoires in COVID-19. Study-level background: COVID-19 samples collected from the United States, Italy and Spain covered acute and convalescent phases. PBMCs, B-cell-depleted T cells, or T cells were the source of the cDNA or gDNA that made up the material.

Germline V CDR1 and CDR2: GTSNPN, SVGIG (reference sequence). This CDR3 comprises 14 residues. V lost 2 bases, J lost 3 bases, and 13 bases lay in between. Methods used by the authors: Amplification with reference gene primers provided the estimates of nucleated cell counts. The table came from immunoSEQ multiplex PCR; TCRdb's copy has only in-frame clones and leaves some out. V and J calls and clone size are those listed in that table; D and trimming were worked out from the DNA. Of more than 85,000 clones in the sample, 70% to 90% are singletons; the top ten hold about 4%. J is TRBJ2-5 and V is TRBV30, with a weak D call TRBD2 (6 bases). Sequenced: peripheral blood. This TCR was sampled from a human donor with COVID-19, enrolled during active disease. The donor label of this sample is uncertain. The CDR3 is CAWSLNLAEETQYF. DNA of the CDR3: TGTGCCTGGAGTCTTAATTTAGCGGAAGAGACCCAGTACTTC.